The 29 T cell receptor beta chains reported below all come from one sample, sequenced in a study of shared clonotypes between healthy human individuals. Measured with immunoSEQ multiplex PCR; TCRdb has only the in-frame clones, and not every one. The top ten clones hold approximately 24% of a sample with hundreds of thousands of clones, 92% of them seen once. Terminally differentiated effector memory CD45RA+ cells were excluded from the naive CD8 cells, which were CD45RO-negative and positively selected for CCR7. The material sequenced was naive CD8+ T cells sorted from blood. All receptors come from a young man in good health.

The chain has TRBV13 and TRBJ2-5; a weak D match, TRBD2 (6 bases). Germline CDR1 reads PRHDT; CDR2 reads FYEKMQ (reference sequence). V was clipped by 2 bases and J by 0 bases, with 13 bases between them. The CDR3 runs 16 residues. This CDR3 reads CASSLNGGDDQETQYF. Here the CDR3 DNA reads TGTGCCAGCAGCTTAAACGGCGGGGACGACCAAGAGACCCAGTACTTC.

This chain connects TRBV2 to TRBJ2-1; 11 bases align to TRBD2. CDR3 length: 16 amino acids. The V gene's germline CDR1 is SNHLY and CDR2 FYNNEI. Trimming at V came to 5 bases and at J to 9 bases, leaving 12 bases not matched to a gene. The CDR3 DNA reads TGTGCCAGCAGTACCCCGGTATTAGCGGGAGGGGTTGAGCAGTTCTTC. Translation: CASSTPVLAGGVEQFF. Looking up the rest from reference TRBV2 and TRBJ2-1 gives the full variable domain: EPEVTQTPSHQVTQMGQEVILRCVPISNHLYFYWYRQILGQKVEFLVSFYNNEISEKSEIFDDQFSVERPDGSNFTLKIRSTKLEDSAMYFCASSTPVLAGGVEQFFGPGTRLTVL.

The chain has TRBV9 and TRBJ2-3; tentative D call: TRBD2 (6 bases). The CDR3 contains 13 residues. Germline loops: CDR1 SGDLS, CDR2 YYNGEE. V was trimmed by 9 bases and J by 5 bases, leaving 16 bases between them. The CDR3 DNA follows: TGTGCCACCTCGGCAGGGACTGGAGATACGCAGTATTTT. The encoded protein is CATSAGTGDTQYF.

The V gene is TRBV7-9, the J gene TRBJ1-2; D ambiguous. Germline values: CDR1 SEHNR, CDR2 FQNEAQ (reference sequence). This CDR3 comprises 14 residues. The ends were cut back, 5 bases at V and 4 bases at J, with 14 bases in the middle. This CDR3 reads CASSPYDRGYGYTF. CDR3 in DNA: TGTGCCAGCAGCCCTTACGACCGGGGCTATGGCTACACCTTC.

This clone has just a few counts. The rearrangement uses TRBV9 and TRBJ2-6; D gene uncertain. CDR3 length: 14 residues. Trimming took off 3 bases at V and 4 bases at J, with 8 bases between the two ends. The germline V gene encodes CDR1 SGDLS and CDR2 YYNGEE. The CDR3 spells CASSGKRGANVLTF. The CDR3 DNA sequence: TGTGCCAGCAGCGGAAAACGGGGGGCCAACGTCCTGACTTTC.

Here the CDR3 reads CASSPRQGLNEQFF. In DNA form, the CDR3 reads TGTGCCAGCAGCCCTCGACAGGGCTTGAATGAGCAGTTCTTC. The chain couples TRBV14 to TRBJ2-1; 7 bases line up with TRBD1. CDR1 SGHDN and CDR2 FVKESK come from the germline V gene. CDR3 length equals 14 residues. The V and J ends lost 4 bases and 7 bases, in that order; junction bases with no gene match: 7.

This clone was seen once. The chain uses TRBV28 and TRBJ1-2; D is unresolved. This CDR3 has 14 amino acids. Germline assignment: CDR1 MDHEN and CDR2 SYDVKM. The V and J ends lost 2 bases and 4 bases respectively, with 11 bases between them. Written as DNA, the CDR3 is TGTGCCAGCAGTTTACCTGGAAACGGCTATGGCTACACCTTC. Protein: CASSLPGNGYGYTF.

The chain joins TRBV4-3 to TRBJ1-1; D gene unclear. CDR3 size: 15 residues. In germline, CDR1 is LGHNA, CDR2 YSLEER. Trimming took 0 bases from V and 1 from J, leaving 9 bases between them. Here the CDR3 reads CASSQDSIQNTEAFF. The CDR3, as DNA: TGCGCCAGCAGCCAAGATTCGATTCAGAACACTGAAGCTTTCTTT.

The J gene is TRBJ2-7, the V gene TRBV11-3; D perhaps matches TRBD2 (5 bases). V shed 5 bases and J shed 6 bases, with 14 bases lying between them. The CDR3 is made up of 13 amino acids. Germline values: CDR1 SGHNT, CDR2 YENEEA. The CDR3 DNA follows: TGTGCCAGCAGCGATGGACTCACCTCCGAGCAGTACTTC. The encoded protein is CASSDGLTSEQYF.

This chain links TRBV11-3 with TRBJ2-3, with 8 bases aligning to TRBD2. CDR3 length: 14 residues. V gave up 4 bases and J gave up 4 bases; unmatched junction bases: 4. CDR1 SGHNT and CDR2 YENEEA come from the germline V gene. CDR3 amino acids: CASSSREGADTQYF. For the CDR3, the DNA is TGTGCCAGCAGCTCCCGGGAGGGGGCAGATACGCAGTATTTT.

V usage is TRBV6-6 and J usage is TRBJ1-5; possible D gene TRBD1, 6 bases. The CDR3 covers 14 residues. With 0 bases removed from V and 5 bases from J, the gap between germline ends came to 8 bases. Germline CDR1 is MNHNY and CDR2 is SVGAGI (reference sequence). The CDR3 nucleotides are TGTGCCAGCAGTTACTCGGGGGGCTATCAGCCCCAGCATTTT. Residues: CASSYSGGYQPQHF.

The gene calls are TRBV27 and TRBJ2-5, with 11 bases aligning to TRBD2. V lost 3 bases to trimming and J lost 5 bases; unmatched junction nucleotides: 17. The CDR3 spans 19 residues. From germline, CDR1 is MNHEY and CDR2 SMNVEV (reference sequence). The CDR3 loop is CASSFQKTNSGRAWETQYF. CDR3 sequence (DNA): TGTGCCAGCAGTTTCCAGAAGACCAATAGCGGGAGGGCCTGGGAGACCCAGTACTTC.

Comment on this clone: Possible read error: a much larger clone is one base away. J is TRBJ2-7 and V is TRBV6-5; D call uncertain. The CDR3 has 11 amino acids. Trimming cost V 4 bases and J 3 bases, with 4 bases left between them. The germline V gene encodes CDR1 MNHEY and CDR2 SVGAGI. The CDR3 sequence: CASSSNYEQYF. CDR3 nucleotide sequence: TGTGCCAGCAGTTCCAACTACGAGCAGTACTTC.

The V gene is TRBV11-2, the J gene TRBJ2-1; no reliable D call. The CDR3 extends over 15 amino acids. The V gene's germline CDR1 is SGHAT and CDR2 FQNNGV. The V end lost 4 bases, the J end lost 6 bases, and 16 bases lay between the germline ends. The CDR3 loop is CASSSVNSRGNEQFF. In nucleotides, the CDR3 is TGTGCCAGCAGCTCTGTTAACTCTCGAGGCAATGAGCAGTTCTTC.

This clone was picked up a small number of times. Here the CDR3 reads CASSAGVSSGNTIYF. For the CDR3, the DNA is TGTGCCAGCAGTGCCGGGGTTAGCTCTGGAAACACCATATATTTT. The chain recombines TRBV6-5 with TRBJ1-3; no clear D. V lost 5 bases and J lost 0, with 11 bases in between. The V gene's germline CDR1 is MNHEY and CDR2 SVGAGI. The CDR3 runs to 15 residues.

V is TRBV9 and J is TRBJ2-7, with D perhaps TRBD1 (5 bases). Germline V CDR1 and CDR2: SGDLS, YYNGEE. The V end was cut by 1 base, the J end by 2 bases, with 22 bases between. The length of the CDR3 is 18 residues. The CDR3 sequence: CASSVRGNLFGDPYEQYF. The CDR3, as DNA: TGTGCCAGCAGCGTAAGGGGCAATCTCTTCGGAGATCCCTACGAGCAGTACTTC. Variable domain in full (rest from reference TRBV9 and TRBJ2-7): DSGVTQTPKHLITATGQRVTLRCSPRSGDLSVYWYQQSLDQGLQFLIQYYNGEERAKGNILERFSAQQFPDLHSELNLSSLELGDSALYFCASSVRGNLFGDPYEQYFGPGTRLTVT.

The chain is built from TRBV30 and TRBJ1-3; maybe TRBD1 (5 bases). Germline CDR1 GTSNPN, CDR2 SVGIG (reference sequence). The CDR3 covers 16 residues. V was trimmed by 1 base and J by 0 bases, leaving 13 bases between them. CDR3 sequence: CAWSAFRESSGNTIYF. CDR3 bases: TGTGCCTGGAGTGCCTTCAGGGAAAGCTCTGGAAACACCATATATTTT. The whole variable domain, remainder taken from reference TRBV30 and TRBJ1-3, is SQTIHQWPATLVQPVGSPLSLECTVEGTSNPNLYWYRQAAGRGLQLLFYSVGIGQISSEVPQNLSASRPQDRQFILSSKKLLLSDSGFYLCAWSAFRESSGNTIYFGEGSWLTVV.

This clone has a single count. This rearrangement joins TRBV11-2 to TRBJ2-2; D unresolved. V lost 1 base and J lost 0, with 9 bases in between. Germline V gene sequence: CDR1 SGHAT, CDR2 FQNNGV. The CDR3 length is 16 residues. The CDR3 DNA reads TGTGCCAGCAGCTTAGGTAGCACCACGAACACCGGGGAGCTGTTTTTT. Protein sequence: CASSLGSTTNTGELFF.

This chain joins TRBV19 and TRBJ2-1; TRBD2 matches 12 bases. Germline V gene lookup returns CDR1 LNHDA and CDR2 SQIVND (reference sequence). The ends lost 0 bases at V and 4 bases at J; junction bases unmatched: 1. The CDR3 length is 16 residues. The CDR3 nucleotides read TGTGCCAGTAGTATAGAGGGACTAGCGGGTTACAATGAGCAGTTCTTC. The encoded protein is CASSIEGLAGYNEQFF. The whole variable domain, remainder taken from reference TRBV19 and TRBJ2-1, is DGGITQSPKYLFRKEGQNVTLSCEQNLNHDAMYWYRQDPGQGLRLIYYSQIVNDFQKGDIAEGYSVSREKKESFPLTVTSAQKNPTAFYLCASSIEGLAGYNEQFFGPGTRLTVL.

CDR3 protein: CASSLDLPGDTQYF. The CDR3 DNA sequence: TGCGCCAGCAGCTTGGATCTCCCTGGCGATACGCAGTATTTT. The chain couples TRBV5-1 to TRBJ2-3; D is ambiguous. V was pared by 0 bases and J by 6 bases, with 11 bases between. Germline V CDR1 and CDR2: SGHRS, YFSETQ. This CDR3 is built from 14 residues.

This clone appeared once. This sample includes further DNA sequences coding for the same CDR3. The genes are TRBV29-1 and TRBJ2-2, with TRBD2 identical over 12 bases. CDR1 and CDR2 from the germline V gene are SQVTM and ANQGSEA. J gave up 4 bases and V 6 bases, and 0 bases lay outside the gene matches. This CDR3 is built from 13 residues. For the CDR3, the DNA is TGCAGCGTGGGACTAGCGGGCACCGGGGAGCTGTTTTTT. Translation gives CSVGLAGTGELFF.

This clone was counted a single time. The rearrangement joins TRBV10-3 to TRBJ2-7; 9 nucleotides align to TRBD1. Germline assignment: CDR1 ENHRY and CDR2 SYGVKD. V was pared by 6 bases and J by 1 base, with 7 bases of the junction left unmatched. The CDR3 spans 15 residues. The CDR3: CAISRPGQGSYEQYF. The CDR3 DNA reads as TGTGCCATCAGCCGACCGGGACAGGGATCCTACGAGCAGTACTTC.

This clone showed up just once. V and J are TRBV11-2 and TRBJ2-2, with 13 bases that match TRBD2. Per germline, CDR1 SGHAT and CDR2 FQNNGV. V lost 1 base to trimming and J lost 6 bases; unmatched junction nucleotides: 5. CDR3 length: 17 residues. CDR3 amino acids: CASSLVLAGGPPGELFF. The CDR3 DNA follows: TGTGCCAGCAGCTTAGTACTAGCGGGAGGGCCTCCCGGGGAGCTGTTTTTT.

This chain joins TRBV9 and TRBJ2-1; no clear D gene. Germline CDR1 reads SGDLS; CDR2 reads YYNGEE. V dropped 4 bases and J dropped 4 bases, with 21 bases sitting between them. The CDR3 is 17 residues long. The CDR3 bases are TGTGCCAGCAGCTCCCAGCCAAATCCGACAACTTACAATGAGCAGTTCTTC. Residues: CASSSQPNPTTYNEQFF.

The CDR3 DNA reads TGTGCCAGTAGTATATTTCCAGGGTCGGACTACGAGCAGTACTTC. Translated: CASSIFPGSDYEQYF. V usage is TRBV19 and J usage is TRBJ2-7; perhaps TRBD1 as D (5 bases). Germline V gives CDR1 LNHDA, CDR2 SQIVND (reference sequence). This CDR3 comprises 15 residues. The V and J ends lost 2 bases and 3 bases respectively, with 14 bases between them.

The rearrangement links TRBV7-2 to TRBJ1-5, with D hard to call. This CDR3 is 15 amino acids long. CDR1 is SGHTA, CDR2 FQGNSA, per germline. Trimming removed 5 bases from V and 3 bases from J, with 14 bases in between. CDR3 nucleotides: TGTGCCAGCAGCCCCAACCGGGTCCCCAATCAGCCCCAGCATTTT. This gives the protein CASSPNRVPNQPQHF.

This CDR3 reads CASSTPDRAGNQPQHF. The CDR3 nucleotides are TGTGCCAGCAGTACTCCCGACAGGGCGGGCAATCAGCCCCAGCATTTT. The V gene is TRBV28, the J gene TRBJ1-5, with 7 bases matching TRBD1. Germline V CDR1 and CDR2: MDHEN, SYDVKM. The trim removed 5 bases at V and 2 bases at J, leaving 9 bases unmatched. This CDR3 comprises 16 residues.

The rearrangement joins TRBV11-2 to TRBJ2-3, with D possibly called TRBD1 or TRBD2 (5 bases each). In germline, CDR1 is SGHAT, CDR2 FQNNGV. The CDR3 is 15 amino acids. V lost 1 base and J lost 5, with 13 bases in between. CDR3 amino acids: CASSLGDLRGDTQYF. DNA for the CDR3: TGTGCCAGCAGCTTAGGGGACCTTAGAGGAGATACGCAGTATTTT.

The rearrangement uses TRBV10-2 and TRBJ2-3, with unresolved D. The CDR3 contains 13 residues. V shed 4 bases and J shed 0 bases, with 5 bases lying between them. The germline V gene encodes CDR1 WSHSY and CDR2 SAAADI. The CDR3 DNA follows: TGCGCCAGCAGTGGTTGGAGCACAGATACGCAGTATTTT. This encodes CASSGWSTDTQYF.